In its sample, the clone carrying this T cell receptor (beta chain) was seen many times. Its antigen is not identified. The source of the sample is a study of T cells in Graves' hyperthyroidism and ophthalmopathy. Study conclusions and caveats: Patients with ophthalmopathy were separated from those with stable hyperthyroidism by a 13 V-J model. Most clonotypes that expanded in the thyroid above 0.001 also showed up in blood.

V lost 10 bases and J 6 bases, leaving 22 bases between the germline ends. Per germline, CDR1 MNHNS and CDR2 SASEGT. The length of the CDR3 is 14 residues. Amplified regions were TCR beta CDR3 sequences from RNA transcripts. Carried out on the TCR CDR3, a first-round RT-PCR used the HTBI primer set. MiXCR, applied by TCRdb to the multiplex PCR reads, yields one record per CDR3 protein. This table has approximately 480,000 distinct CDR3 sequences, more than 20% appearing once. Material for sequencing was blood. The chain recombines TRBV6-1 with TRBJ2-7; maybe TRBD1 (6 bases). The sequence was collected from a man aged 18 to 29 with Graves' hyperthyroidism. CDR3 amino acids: CATHSTGSGSEQYF. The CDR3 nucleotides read TGTGCCACCCATTCAACAGGGTCGGGGAGCGAGCAGTACTTC.